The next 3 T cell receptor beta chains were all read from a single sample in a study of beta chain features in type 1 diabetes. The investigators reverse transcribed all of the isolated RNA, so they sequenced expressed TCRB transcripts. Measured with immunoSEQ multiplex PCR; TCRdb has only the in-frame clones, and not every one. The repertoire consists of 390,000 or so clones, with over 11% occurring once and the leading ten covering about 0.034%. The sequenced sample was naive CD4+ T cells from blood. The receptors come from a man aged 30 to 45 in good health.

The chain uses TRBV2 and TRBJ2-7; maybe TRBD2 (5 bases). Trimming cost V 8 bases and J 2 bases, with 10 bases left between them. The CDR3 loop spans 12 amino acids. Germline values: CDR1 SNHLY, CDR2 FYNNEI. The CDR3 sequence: CASLRVAYEQYF. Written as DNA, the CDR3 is TGTGCCAGCTTGAGGGTTGCCTACGAGCAGTACTTC.

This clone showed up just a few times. The CDR3 DNA is TGTGCCAGCTCCCGCGGGGCTACACGCGGGGAGACCCAGTACTTC. Its protein product is CASSRGATRGETQYF. The J gene is TRBJ2-5, the V gene TRBV7-2, with D possibly matching TRBD2 (6 bases). The germline gives CDR1 SGHTA, CDR2 FQGNSA. The CDR3 length is 15 residues. Between the trimmed V and J ends, which lost 8 bases and 5 bases, there was a span of 21 bases.

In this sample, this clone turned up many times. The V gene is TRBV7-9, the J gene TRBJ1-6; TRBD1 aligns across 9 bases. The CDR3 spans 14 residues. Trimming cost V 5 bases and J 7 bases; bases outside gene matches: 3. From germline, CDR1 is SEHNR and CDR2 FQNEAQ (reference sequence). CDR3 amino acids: CASSTGGRNSPLHF. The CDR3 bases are TGTGCCAGCAGCACAGGGGGCCGGAATTCACCCCTCCACTTT.